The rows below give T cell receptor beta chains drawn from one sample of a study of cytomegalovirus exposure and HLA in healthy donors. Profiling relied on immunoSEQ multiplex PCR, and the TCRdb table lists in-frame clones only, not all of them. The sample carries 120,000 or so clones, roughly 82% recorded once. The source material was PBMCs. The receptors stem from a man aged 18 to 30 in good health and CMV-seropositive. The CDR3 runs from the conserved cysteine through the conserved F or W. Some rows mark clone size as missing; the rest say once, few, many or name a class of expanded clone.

CASSLDQGGRGYTF	TRBJ1-2	TRBV11-2	.
CASSQDRGTSGRLEQFF	TRBJ2-1	TRBV4-1	few
CASSITALAEAFF	TRBJ1-1	TRBV19	.
CASSIPRTGGTEAFF	TRBJ1-1	TRBV19	.
CASSLGWQTYNEQFF	TRBJ2-1	TRBV5-6	few
CASSYQGRNTEAFF	TRBJ1-1	TRBV6-5	.
CAWREGGYEQYF	TRBJ2-7	TRBV30	once
CASSWGTGDLGEQYF	TRBJ2-7	TRBV5-1	.
CASSPDRGSYNEQFF	TRBJ2-1	TRBV18	.
CAISGRANYGYTF	TRBJ1-2	TRBV10-3	.
CASSVSRSGELFF	TRBJ2-2	TRBV9	.
CAWKPQGYEQYF	TRBJ2-7	TRBV30	few
CASSHSGVDEKLFF	TRBJ1-4	TRBV5-1	.
CASSPSPGLAGDAEQYF	.	TRBV4-2	.
CASSQDSTGPEKLFF	TRBJ1-4	TRBV4-2	.
CASSPTVGRPYEQYF	TRBJ2-7	TRBV23-1	.
CATGLAGAHGPQYF	TRBJ2-3	TRBV6-5	.
CASSYTSSSYNEQFF	TRBJ2-1	TRBV19	few
CASIPDSGYNEQFF	TRBJ2-1	TRBV6-6	.
CASGKGQGGNQPQHF	TRBJ1-5	TRBV6-4	.
CASRGSIPGQYF	TRBJ2-7	TRBV28	few
CASSYSKGRVSGYTF	TRBJ1-2	TRBV6-5	.
CASRVGGTGQPQHF	TRBJ1-5	TRBV6-1	.
CASSLSSGGAFGTQYF	TRBJ2-3	TRBV11-3	.
CASSHPDRVNYGYTF	TRBJ1-2	TRBV4-1	.
CASSLVRSPLHF	TRBJ1-6	TRBV28	.
CASSPYSSGGRTDTQYF	TRBJ2-3	TRBV7-6	.
CASSLTELYGYTF	TRBJ1-2	TRBV2	.
CASSLDSKNTEAFF	TRBJ1-1	TRBV5-8	.
CASSGLFNSPLHF	TRBJ1-6	TRBV5-8	.
CASSLPDSYEQYF	TRBJ2-7	TRBV7-8	.
CASSPGQGYYGYTF	TRBJ1-2	TRBV7-2	.
CASSSRGGSLSEQFF	TRBJ2-1	TRBV28	.
CASSVAGTGIGGELFF	TRBJ2-2	TRBV9	few
CASSEARQGSTEAFF	TRBJ1-1	TRBV6-1	few
CASSFRDRGTYEQYF	TRBJ2-7	TRBV5-6	once
CASSPGSRSRDEQFF	TRBJ2-1	TRBV5-7	.
CASSRLTGDTEAFF	TRBJ1-1	TRBV4-1	.